Sequencing of this TCR beta chain was carried out in a study of shared clonotypes between healthy human individuals. An assay was performed, and its level was deep. Original processing notes: With immunoSEQ giving junction-only sequences and no quality scores, filtering differed. Generated by immunoSEQ multiplex PCR, the TCRdb table keeps only in-frame clones and is missing some. V, J and clone size were drawn from that table, and D and trimming were deduced from the DNA. Of 470,000 or so clones listed, roughly 80% are singletons. Points on this clone: Antigen specificity is unknown.

Germline CDR1 is MNHNS and CDR2 is SASEGT. V was trimmed by 1 base and J by 8 bases, leaving 6 bases between them. The CDR3 covers 12 residues. Study outcomes and limitations: The represented genetic and exposure-history diversity was limited by the small number of donors.

The unsorted samples took some 90 million PBMCs to get genomic DNA. This receptor was obtained from a woman aged 40 to 50 in good health. Some clones in this sample may be carry-over from other donors' samples. J is TRBJ2-1 and V is TRBV6-1; D remains unclear. Sequencing was carried out using PBMCs. The CDR3 loop is CASSEVGYEQFF. CDR3 nucleotides: TGTGCCAGCAGTGAAGTCGGGTATGAGCAGTTCTTC.